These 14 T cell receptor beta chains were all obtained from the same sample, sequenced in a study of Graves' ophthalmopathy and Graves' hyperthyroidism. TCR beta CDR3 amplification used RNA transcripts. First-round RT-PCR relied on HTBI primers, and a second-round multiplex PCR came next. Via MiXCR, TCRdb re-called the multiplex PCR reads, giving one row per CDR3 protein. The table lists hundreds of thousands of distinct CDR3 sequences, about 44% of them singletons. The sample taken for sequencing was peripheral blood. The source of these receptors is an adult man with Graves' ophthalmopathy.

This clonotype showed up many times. CDR3 amino acids: CASSSRRGGGYTF. As DNA, the CDR3 is TGTGCCAGCAGTTCCCGACGAGGGGGTGGCTACACCTTC. V and J are TRBV12-3 or TRBV12-4 and TRBJ1-2; D may be TRBD1 (6 bases). The CDR3 has 13 amino acids. The germline V and J ends were trimmed by 4 bases and 7 bases, with 13 bases remaining between them.

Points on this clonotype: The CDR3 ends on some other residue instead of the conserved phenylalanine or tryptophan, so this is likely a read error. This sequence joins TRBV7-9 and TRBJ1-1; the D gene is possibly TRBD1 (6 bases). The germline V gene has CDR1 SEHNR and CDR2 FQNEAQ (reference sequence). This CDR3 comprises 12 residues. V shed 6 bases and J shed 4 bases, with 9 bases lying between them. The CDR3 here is CASRRTATEAFL. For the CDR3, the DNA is TGTGCCAGCAGGCGGACAGCCACTGAAGCTTTCCTT.

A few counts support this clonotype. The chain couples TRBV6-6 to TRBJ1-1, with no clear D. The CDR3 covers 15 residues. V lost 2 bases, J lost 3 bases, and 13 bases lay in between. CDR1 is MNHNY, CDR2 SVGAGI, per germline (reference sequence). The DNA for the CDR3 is TGTGCCAGCAGTTACGGCGACAAGGGCTACACTGAAGCTTTCTTT. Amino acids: CASSYGDKGYTEAFF.

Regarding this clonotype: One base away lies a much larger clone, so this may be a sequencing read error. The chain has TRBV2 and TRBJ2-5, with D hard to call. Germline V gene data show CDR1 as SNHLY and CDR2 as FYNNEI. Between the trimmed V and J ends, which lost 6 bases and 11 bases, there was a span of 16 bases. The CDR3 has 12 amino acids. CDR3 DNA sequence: TGTGCCAGCAGAGTTACAAGTTACGTGCAGTACTTC. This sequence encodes CASRVTSYVQYF.

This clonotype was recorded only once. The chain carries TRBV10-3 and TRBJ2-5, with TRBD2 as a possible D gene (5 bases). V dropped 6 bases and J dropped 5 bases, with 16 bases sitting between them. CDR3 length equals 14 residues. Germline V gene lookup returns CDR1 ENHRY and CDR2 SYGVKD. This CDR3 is CAISVEEGGETQYF. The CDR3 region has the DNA TGTGCCATCAGCGTTGAAGAGGGTGGGGAGACCCAGTACTTC.

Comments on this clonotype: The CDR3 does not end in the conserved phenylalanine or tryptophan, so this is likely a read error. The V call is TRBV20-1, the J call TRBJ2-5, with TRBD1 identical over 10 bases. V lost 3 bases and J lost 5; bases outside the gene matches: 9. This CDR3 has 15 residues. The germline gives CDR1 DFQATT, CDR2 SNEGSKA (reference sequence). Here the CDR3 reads CSASPRDRGWETQYC. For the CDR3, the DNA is TGCAGTGCTAGTCCTCGGGACAGGGGATGGGAGACCCAGTACTGC.

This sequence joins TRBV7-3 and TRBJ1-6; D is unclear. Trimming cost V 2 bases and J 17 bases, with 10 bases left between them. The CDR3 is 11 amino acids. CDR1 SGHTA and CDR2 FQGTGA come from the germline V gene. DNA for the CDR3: TGTGCCAGCAGCTTAGGGCAGGCCTTCCACTTT. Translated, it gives CASSLGQAFHF.

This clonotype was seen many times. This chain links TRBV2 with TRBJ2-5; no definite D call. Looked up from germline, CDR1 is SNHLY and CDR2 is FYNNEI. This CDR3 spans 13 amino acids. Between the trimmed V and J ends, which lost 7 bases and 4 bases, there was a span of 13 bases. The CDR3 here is CASTRMRSETQYF. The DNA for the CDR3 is TGTGCCAGCACCCGGATGAGGTCAGAGACCCAGTACTTC.

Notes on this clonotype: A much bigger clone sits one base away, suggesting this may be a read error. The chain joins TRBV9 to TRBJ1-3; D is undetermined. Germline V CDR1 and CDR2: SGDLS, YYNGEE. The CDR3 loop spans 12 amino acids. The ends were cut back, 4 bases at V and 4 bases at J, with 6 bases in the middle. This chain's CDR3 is CASSIGGNTIYF. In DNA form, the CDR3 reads TGTGCCAGCAGCATCGGGGGAAACACCATATATTTT.

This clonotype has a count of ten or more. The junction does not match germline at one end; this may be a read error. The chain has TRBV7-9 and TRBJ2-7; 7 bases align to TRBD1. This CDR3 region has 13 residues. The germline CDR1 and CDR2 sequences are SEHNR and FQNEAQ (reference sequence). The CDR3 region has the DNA TGCGCCAGCAGCCTGACAGGGACCTACGAGCAGTACTTC. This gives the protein CASSLTGTYEQYF.

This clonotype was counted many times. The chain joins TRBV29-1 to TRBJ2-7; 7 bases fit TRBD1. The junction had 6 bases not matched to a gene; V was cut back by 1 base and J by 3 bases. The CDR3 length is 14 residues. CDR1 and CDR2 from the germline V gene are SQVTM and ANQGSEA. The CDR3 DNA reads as TGCAGCGTTGAAGTCCTCAGGGGGTTCTACGAGCAGTACTTC. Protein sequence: CSVEVLRGFYEQYF.

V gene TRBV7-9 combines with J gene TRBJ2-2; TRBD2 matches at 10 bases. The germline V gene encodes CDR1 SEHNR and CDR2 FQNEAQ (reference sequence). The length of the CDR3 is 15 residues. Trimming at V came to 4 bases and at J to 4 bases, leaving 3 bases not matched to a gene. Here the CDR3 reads CASSSGLAVTGELFF. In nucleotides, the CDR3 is TGTGCCAGCAGCTCAGGACTAGCGGTCACCGGGGAGCTGTTTTTT.

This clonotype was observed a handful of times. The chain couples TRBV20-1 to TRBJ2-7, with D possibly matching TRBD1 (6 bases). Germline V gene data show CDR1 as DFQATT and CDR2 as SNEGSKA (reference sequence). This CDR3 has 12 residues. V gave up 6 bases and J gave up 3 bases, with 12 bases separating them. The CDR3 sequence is CSATKGVYEQYF. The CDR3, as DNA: TGCAGTGCAACTAAGGGGGTCTACGAGCAGTACTTC.

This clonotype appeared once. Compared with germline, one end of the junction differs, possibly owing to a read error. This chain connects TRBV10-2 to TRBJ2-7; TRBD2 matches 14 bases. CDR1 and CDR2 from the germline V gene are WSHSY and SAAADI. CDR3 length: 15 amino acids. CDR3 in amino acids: CASTLTSGGANEQYF. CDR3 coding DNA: TGTGCCAGCACCCTGACTAGCGGGGGGGCGAACGAGCAGTACTTC.